This section outlines one TCR beta chain sequence together with its context. No cognate antigen has been identified for it. Per-base quality was not reported, and no clone a single base away is much larger than it. The library came from the immunoSEQ multiplex PCR assay. For the original study's pipeline: To diagnose cytomegalovirus status from the catalog of TCR beta chain sequences, a statistical classification framework was built. TCRdb carries this immuneACCESS record with in-frame sequences only. Its versions omit some clonotypes, under half of them owing to an unresolved V gene in the studies checked, with the rest unexplained. V, J and clone size were drawn from that table, and D and trimming were deduced from the DNA. A total of just under 75,000 clones appear in this sample, around 94% of them only once. Of the sample, approximately 3% is held by the ten largest clones. This sample is part of a study of cytomegalovirus exposure and HLA in healthy donors (dated by TCRdb to about 2017). At the level of the whole study: A later analysis indicated that the roughly 130 validation repertoires were generated on the platform also employed for the 700 or so repertoires of the first cohort. The study was designed to test whether signatures of past pathogen exposure could be identified by cataloging public T cell receptors. A separate validation cohort of approximately 120 different subjects was used in addition to the 666-subject first cohort. High-throughput TCR immunosequencing, statistical association of individual TCRs with disease status, and machine learning were combined to predict cytomegalovirus infection status.

Donors formed part of the validation cohort, which comprised 120 or so subjects and was distinct from the first cohort of under 750 subjects. Broad study findings and their caveats: In vitro tests confirmed that three of the cytomegalovirus-associated TCR beta chains recognize cytomegalovirus antigens. The study gave a list of some 150 TCR beta chains associated with cytomegalovirus. In both the original and validation cohorts, the classifier was reported to diagnose cytomegalovirus status with high specificity and sensitivity. A later analysis found that TCRs clustered in the first cohort also tended to co-occur in the 120 or so validation repertoires, with 94% of cluster scores above 0. While some public TCRs were present in many individuals, most TCR sequences turned up only very rarely across donors. The validation cohort had no HLA typing available for a later analysis, so co-occurrence within that cohort was assessed over all 120 or so repertoires. It was suggested by the authors that the approach could potentially be generalized to other disease states and immunological phenotypes.

This clonotype was obtained from a woman younger than 30 in good health and CMV-seropositive. The sequencing input was PBMCs.

The nucleotide sequence reads as follows: TGTGCCTCCCGCGGAGGGGCGGGTAATTCACCCCTCCACTTT. Its protein product is CASRGGAGNSPLHF. Recombination linked TRBV7-6 to TRBJ1-6, and perhaps TRBD1 as D gene, on 5 matching bases. Reading the germline V gene gives CDR1 SGHVS and CDR2 FNYEAQ. Deletion took 11 bases off V and 6 bases off J, with a span of 17 bases between the germline ends. Counted from cysteine to phenylalanine, this CDR3 has 14 amino acids. This entry keeps only the CDR3 DNA: 42 bases, framed from base 1.